This T cell receptor beta chain was identified in a study of T cell responses to AZD1222 COVID-19 vaccine. Study outcomes and limitations: Two AZD1222 doses significantly raised spike-specific TCR breadth and depth over controls.

V lost 5 bases and J lost 2; bases outside the gene matches: 20. Germline CDR1 and CDR2: MGHRA and YSYEKL. The CDR3 has 20 amino acids. Assay: immunoSEQ multiplex PCR; the TCRdb copy retains only in-frame clones and omits some. Of about 150,000 clones detected, around 88% appear once; the ten largest clones hold about 3.3%. To note about this clone: Its cognate antigen is unknown.

The starting material was peripheral blood, obtained on day 0 of MenACWY control vaccination. The chain couples TRBV4-1 to TRBJ2-5, with 10 nucleotides matching TRBD2. This sequence was found in an adult in good health. In DNA, the CDR3 is TGCGCCAGCAGCAGAACATCCGGGACTAGCGCGTCACGAGCTCAAGAGACCCAGTACTTC. This sequence encodes CASSRTSGTSASRAQETQYF.